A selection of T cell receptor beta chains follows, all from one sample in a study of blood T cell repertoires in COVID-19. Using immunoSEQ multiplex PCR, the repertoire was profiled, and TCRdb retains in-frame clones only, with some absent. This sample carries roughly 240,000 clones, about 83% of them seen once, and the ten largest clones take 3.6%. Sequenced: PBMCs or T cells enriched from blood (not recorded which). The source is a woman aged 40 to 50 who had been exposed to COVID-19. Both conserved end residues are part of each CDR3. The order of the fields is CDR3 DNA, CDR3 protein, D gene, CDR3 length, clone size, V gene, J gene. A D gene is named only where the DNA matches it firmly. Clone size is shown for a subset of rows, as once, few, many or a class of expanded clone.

TGTGCCAGTAGTACTGGACACCACGCAGGCACTGAAGCTTTCTTT	CASSTGHHAGTEAFF	NA	15	NA	TRBV19	TRBJ1-1
TGTGCCAGTAGTACCAGGGGATGGTCCGAGCAGTACTTC	CASSTRGWSEQYF	NA	13	NA	TRBV19	TRBJ2-7
TGTGCCAGCAGCCCGGGACACCCGACGGACGGCTACACCTTC	CASSPGHPTDGYTF	NA	14	NA	TRBV11-3	TRBJ1-2
TGTGCCAGCAGCTTACAAAATCAGGGATCCCAGCATTTT	CASSLQNQGSQHF	NA	13	NA	TRBV7-9	TRBJ1-5
TGCGCCAGCAGCCAAGATAGGGGACACCAGTACGAGCAGTACTTC	CASSQDRGHQYEQYF	NA	15	NA	TRBV4-1	TRBJ2-7
TGTGCCAGCAGTTTAGCCCACAGTGAAAAACTGTTTTTT	CASSLAHSEKLFF	NA	13	NA	TRBV28	TRBJ1-4
TGCGCCACCAGTACCGGGACTGGTACGAACACCGGGGAGCTGTTTTTT	CATSTGTGTNTGELFF	NA	16	NA	TRBV5-1	TRBJ2-2
TGCAGCGTTGGGCAGGAAAATAATGAAAAACTGTTTTTT	CSVGQENNEKLFF	NA	13	NA	TRBV29-1	TRBJ1-4
TGTGCCAGCAGCTCCGGGACAGCGAAGGGGGCACCCCTCCACTTT	CASSSGTAKGAPLHF	TRBD1	15	NA	TRBV27	TRBJ1-6
TGTGCCAGCAGCGTTTCCCCGGACAGGGGGAACGAAAAACTGTTTTTT	CASSVSPDRGNEKLFF	TRBD1	16	NA	TRBV9	TRBJ1-4
TGCGCCAGCAGCTTGGACGTCGCGGGAGGCTACACCTTC	CASSLDVAGGYTF	NA	13	NA	TRBV5-1	TRBJ1-2
TGTGCCAGCTCACGGGCGGTAGACAGTCCTAACTATGGCTACACCTTC	CASSRAVDSPNYGYTF	NA	16	NA	TRBV18	TRBJ1-2
TGTGCCAGCAGCTTAGGAGGCGGGGGGGCTGATACGCAGTATTTT	CASSLGGGGADTQYF	TRBD2	15	NA	TRBV7-7	TRBJ2-3
TGTGCCAGCTCACCACCGATGAGGCGTGAAGCTTTCTTT	CASSPPMRREAFF	NA	13	NA	TRBV18	TRBJ1-1
TGTGCCACCACAGGGCGCACCGGGGAGCTGTTTTTT	CATTGRTGELFF	NA	12	NA	TRBV24-1	TRBJ2-2
TGTGCCAGCAGCGGTGGCGGGGGTGGCAATCAGCCCCAGCATTTT	CASSGGGGGNQPQHF	NA	15	NA	TRBV9	TRBJ1-5
TGTGCCAGCAGCTATTGGGGGCCCTACGAGCAGTACTTC	CASSYWGPYEQYF	NA	13	NA	TRBV7-6	TRBJ2-7
TGTGCCAGCAGCCCTGACGGGGGGAAATCCTACGAGCAGTACTTC	CASSPDGGKSYEQYF	TRBD2	15	NA	TRBV7-2	TRBJ2-7
TGTGCCATCAGAAAACAGGGTCCGAACACCGGGGAGCTGTTTTTT	CAIRKQGPNTGELFF	NA	15	NA	TRBV10-3	TRBJ2-2
TGTGCCAGCAGTTCCCAGGGGGCGTATAATTCACCCCTCCACTTT	CASSSQGAYNSPLHF	TRBD1	15	NA	TRBV28	TRBJ1-6
TGTGCCAGTAGTACCATTGGAGGGGGACAGGGGGCTGAAACCTATGGCTACACCTTC	CASSTIGGGQGAETYGYTF	TRBD1	19	NA	TRBV19	TRBJ1-2
TGTGCCAGCAGACGGGACAGGGGGGGCTACACCTTC	CASRRDRGGYTF	TRBD1	12	NA	TRBV11-2	TRBJ1-2
TGCGCCAGCAGCTTGGGACCAGGGGCTGATCAGCCCCAGCATTTT	CASSLGPGADQPQHF	NA	15	NA	TRBV5-1	TRBJ1-5
TGTGCCAGCAGCCAAGCCGGGACAGCTGGAAACACCATATATTTT	CASSQAGTAGNTIYF	TRBD1	15	NA	TRBV14	TRBJ1-3
TGCGCCAGCAGCCGGACCGCGGGGGGGATTTACAATGAGCAGTTCTTC	CASSRTAGGIYNEQFF	TRBD2	16	NA	TRBV4-3	TRBJ2-1
TGTGCCAGCAGCCCCTCCCCGGGACAGGCGGACTATGGCTACACCTTC	CASSPSPGQADYGYTF	TRBD1	16	NA	TRBV6-6	TRBJ1-2
TGTGCCAGCAGCCAATCCGGAGGGGTTGACACTGAAGCTTTCTTT	CASSQSGGVDTEAFF	NA	15	NA	TRBV16	TRBJ1-1
TGTGCCAGCAGTAATATAGGAGGTTACGAGCAGTACTTC	CASSNIGGYEQYF	NA	13	NA	TRBV6-5	TRBJ2-7
TGTGCCAGCAGCTTAGCCAACGCACAGGGCGAAAAACTGTTTTTT	CASSLANAQGEKLFF	NA	15	NA	TRBV7-8	TRBJ1-4
TGTGCCAGCAGTTACTCGCCAGGGGATAACGAGCAGTACTTC	CASSYSPGDNEQYF	NA	14	NA	TRBV6-5	TRBJ2-7
TGTGCCAGCAGCCAAGGGGCTAGCGGGGCAGAGACCCAGTACTTC	CASSQGASGAETQYF	TRBD2	15	NA	TRBV7-9	TRBJ2-5
TGTGCCAGCAGTGACGACTCCGGCTACACCTTC	CASSDDSGYTF	NA	11	few	TRBV2	TRBJ1-2
TGTGCCACTCGGGCCGGAGGGGATTCCGGGACCCAGTACTTC	CATRAGGDSGTQYF	NA	14	NA	TRBV19	TRBJ2-5
TGTGCCAGCAGCTTCCGTTATCGGACAAGAACCAACTATGGCTACACCTTC	CASSFRYRTRTNYGYTF	NA	17	NA	TRBV5-8	TRBJ1-2
TGTGCCAGCAGTGAATATACAGGGGCGCCTGAAAAACTGTTTTTT	CASSEYTGAPEKLFF	TRBD1	15	NA	TRBV25-1	TRBJ1-4
TGTGCCTGGAGTGTACCGACAGGCTTAATTAGCAATCAGCCCCAGCATTTT	CAWSVPTGLISNQPQHF	NA	17	NA	TRBV30	TRBJ1-5
TGTGCCAGCAGCTTGAGACTAGCGGGGGGGCCCACAGATACGCAGTATTTT	CASSLRLAGGPTDTQYF	TRBD2	17	NA	TRBV11-2	TRBJ2-3
TGTGCCAGCAGCCAAGGTTCCGACAGATCTGGAAACACCATATATTTT	CASSQGSDRSGNTIYF	NA	16	NA	TRBV4-2	TRBJ1-3
TGTGCCACCAGCCCCCTGCCAGGGAACTCTGGAAACACCATATATTTT	CATSPLPGNSGNTIYF	NA	16	NA	TRBV15	TRBJ1-3
TGTGCCAGCTCACCAAGAGGCAGGGAAGCCGGGGCCAACGTCCTGACTTTC	CASSPRGREAGANVLTF	NA	17	NA	TRBV18	TRBJ2-6
TGTGCCAGCAGTTTACAGAACACCATATATTTT	CASSLQNTIYF	NA	11	once	TRBV12-3/TRBV12-4	TRBJ1-3
TGTGCCAGCAGCTTACCTACAGATACGCAGTATTTT	CASSLPTDTQYF	NA	12	NA	TRBV7-9	TRBJ2-3
TGTGCCAGCAGCTCGACAGGGTCTTGGACTGAAGCTTTCTTT	CASSSTGSWTEAFF	TRBD1	14	few	TRBV5-4	TRBJ1-1
TGTGCCAGCAGCTTTACGGGGGGCTACAATGAGCAGTTCTTC	CASSFTGGYNEQFF	TRBD2	14	NA	TRBV7-3	TRBJ2-1
TGTGCCAGCAGTTTAGGGGGGAGCAATCAGCCCCAGCATTTT	CASSLGGSNQPQHF	NA	14	NA	TRBV28	TRBJ1-5
TGTGCCAGCGGGCGGGGGGATCACACCGGGGAGCTGTTTTTT	CASGRGDHTGELFF	TRBD2	14	NA	TRBV7-3	TRBJ2-2
TGTGCCAGCAGTTACCTAGCCACAGCTATCTATGGCTACACCTTC	CASSYLATAIYGYTF	NA	15	NA	TRBV6-5	TRBJ1-2
TGTGCCAGCAGCTTTATCGCCGGGACAGGGTTCCCTAGCTCCTACAATGAGCAGTTCTTC	CASSFIAGTGFPSSYNEQFF	TRBD1	20	NA	TRBV28	TRBJ2-1
TGTGCCAGCAGTTTCGAGGGGGCGCTTGTCGGGGCCAAAAACATTCAGTACTTC	CASSFEGALVGAKNIQYF	TRBD1	18	NA	TRBV6-2/TRBV6-3	TRBJ2-4
TGTGCCGCGGGGGGGGCCGGCTCAACTAATGAAAAACTGTTTTTT	CAAGGAGSTNEKLFF	NA	15	NA	TRBV10-3	TRBJ1-4
TGTGCCAGCAGGATAACCAGACCAGGGGGCAAAGACACTGAAGCTTTCTTT	CASRITRPGGKDTEAFF	TRBD1	17	NA	TRBV11-2	TRBJ1-1
TGTGCCAGCAGCGCCCTCGGGGGTGGGGACACTGAAGCTTTCTTT	CASSALGGGDTEAFF	NA	15	once	TRBV14	TRBJ1-1
TGTGCCAGCAGCTTAGTGGGGACAGGGTTGAGCCACTACGAGCAGTACTTC	CASSLVGTGLSHYEQYF	TRBD1	17	few	TRBV7-2	TRBJ2-7